This TCR beta chain was captured in a study of CD8+ T cells in alopecia areata. The study's findings and limits: A great number of expanded lesional clones endured in scalp and blood during tofacitinib.

Stated treatment: oral pan-JAK inhibitor, 5-10 mg twice daily. This clone was recorded only once. The antigen is not known. The CDR3 contains 11 residues. The germline V and J ends were trimmed by 4 bases and 7 bases, with 5 bases remaining between them. The germline gives CDR1 MGHRA, CDR2 YSYEKL. Extraction of RNA preceded its reverse transcription into cDNA, which served as the sequencing template. Sequenced by immunoSEQ multiplex PCR; TCRdb stores in-frame clones only, minus some. The sample has roughly 220,000 clones; under 70% are singletons. This rearrangement joins TRBV4-1 to TRBJ2-4, with D uncertain. Sequenced here: CD4+ T cells sorted from blood, sampled at approximately week 42, from a patient treated with tofacitinib. The TCR originated in a human donor with alopecia areata. CDR3 in amino acids: CASSRGNIQYF. CDR3 nucleotides: TGCGCCAGCAGCCGAGGTAACATTCAGTACTTC.